Below, 19 T cell receptor beta chains from the same sample are listed, as sequenced in a study of blood T cell repertoires in COVID-19. Produced via immunoSEQ multiplex PCR; TCRdb's table is partial and in-frame only. The repertoire includes roughly 29,000 clones, 55% to 75% of them detected once, and 20% to 25% sits in the top ten. The sequencing input was peripheral blood. Every receptor here comes from a boy younger than 10 with active or convalescent COVID-19.

The V gene is TRBV6-5, the J gene TRBJ1-2, with 7 bases matching TRBD1. V lost 7 bases and J lost 2; bases outside the gene matches: 7. Per the germline V gene, CDR1 is MNHEY and CDR2 is SVGAGI. The CDR3 is 14 residues long. CDR3 sequence reads: CASTTRTGNYGYTF. In DNA, the CDR3 is TGTGCCAGCACCACCAGGACAGGAAACTATGGCTACACCTTC.

The rearrangement joins TRBV6-5 to TRBJ1-2; D is unclear. This CDR3 has 11 residues. V was cut by 7 bases and J by 2 bases, with 5 bases left in between. Germline V gene sequence: CDR1 MNHEY, CDR2 SVGAGI. The CDR3 sequence: CASTVNYGYTF. CDR3 nucleotide sequence: TGTGCCAGCACGGTAAACTATGGCTACACCTTC.

The table lists this clone with a few counts. The chain recombines TRBV4-2 with TRBJ1-6, with D perhaps TRBD1 (5 bases). CDR1 and CDR2 from the germline V gene are LGHNA and YNFKEQ. The length of the CDR3 is 15 residues. The ends were cut back, 0 bases at V and 8 bases at J, with 11 bases in the middle. CDR3 in DNA: TGTGCCAGCAGCCAAGAACCGGGGGAGGATTCACCCCTCCACTTT. Its translation: CASSQEPGEDSPLHF.

The rearrangement uses TRBV7-9 and TRBJ2-3; 9 nucleotides align to TRBD2. This CDR3 contains 16 residues. The J segment lost 4 bases and the V segment lost 2 bases, leaving 7 bases of the junction unmatched. The V gene's germline CDR1 is SEHNR and CDR2 FQNEAQ (reference sequence). CDR3 in DNA: TGTGCCAGCAGCTTACTGGCGGGAGGGCCCCCAGATACGCAGTATTTT. Encoded protein: CASSLLAGGPPDTQYF.

The chain couples TRBV28 to TRBJ1-1; 7 bases are shared with TRBD1. J gave up 2 bases and V 2 bases, and 11 bases lay outside the gene matches. The germline CDR1 and CDR2 sequences are MDHEN and SYDVKM. The CDR3 runs 17 residues. The CDR3 protein is CASSLVGGNPGNTEAFF. The CDR3 nucleotides read TGTGCCAGCAGTTTAGTAGGGGGCAATCCAGGAAACACTGAAGCTTTCTTT.

This chain connects TRBV30 to TRBJ2-1, with D perhaps TRBD2 (5 bases). This CDR3 contains 14 residues. V shed 6 bases and J shed 0 bases, with 12 bases lying between them. CDR1 and CDR2 from the germline V gene are GTSNPN and SVGIG (reference sequence). The CDR3 is CACEGFLSYNEQFF. In DNA form, the CDR3 reads TGTGCCTGCGAGGGTTTCCTCTCCTACAATGAGCAGTTCTTC.

The chain couples TRBV5-4 to TRBJ2-4, with D perhaps matching TRBD2 (6 bases). Trimming pared 4 bases from V and 10 bases from J, leaving 9 bases between. The CDR3 is 11 residues long. The V gene's germline CDR1 is SGHNT and CDR2 YYREEE (reference sequence). This chain's CDR3 is CASSGGTIQYF. The CDR3 DNA reads TGTGCCAGCAGCGGCGGGACTATTCAGTACTTC.

This clone has ten or more counts. The chain uses TRBV2 and TRBJ2-1, with 12 bases lining up with TRBD2. From germline, CDR1 is SNHLY and CDR2 FYNNEI. The CDR3 extends over 16 amino acids. V was pared by 6 bases and J by 7 bases, with 10 bases of the junction left unmatched. In DNA form, the CDR3 reads TGTGCCAGCAGGGGGCCTAGCGGGAGGGCGAGGAATGAGCAGTTCTTC. It codes for CASRGPSGRARNEQFF.

The V and J genes are TRBV5-1 and TRBJ2-1, with D possibly matching TRBD2 (6 bases). CDR3 length: 12 amino acids. V was clipped by 4 bases and J by 13 bases, with 15 bases between them. CDR1 and CDR2 (germline): SGHRS, YFSETQ. The CDR3 here is CASSLSGDLQFF. In DNA form, the CDR3 reads TGCGCCAGCAGCCTTAGCGGAGACCTCCAGTTCTTC.

The gene calls are TRBV7-9 and TRBJ2-5, with D uncertain. CDR1 is SEHNR and CDR2 is FQNEAQ in the germline V gene (reference sequence). The CDR3 has 11 amino acids. Trimming took off 6 bases at V and 3 bases at J, with 5 bases between the two ends. As DNA, the CDR3 is TGTGCCAGCAGTTTTAAAGAGACCCAGTACTTC. It translates to CASSFKETQYF.

The chain uses TRBV19 and TRBJ2-7, with D perhaps matching TRBD1 (5 bases). The CDR3 is 13 amino acids. Trimming removed 5 bases from V and 3 bases from J, with 11 bases in between. CDR1 and CDR2 from the germline V gene are LNHDA and SQIVND (reference sequence). The CDR3 loop reads CASSAFQGYEQYV. The DNA for the CDR3 is TGTGCCAGTAGTGCCTTCCAGGGCTACGAGCAGTACGTC.

The V and J genes are TRBV24-1 and TRBJ2-3; 15 nucleotides align to TRBD2. V shed 7 bases, J shed 5 bases, and the junction held 15 bases outside the gene matches. The CDR3 totals 19 residues. Per the germline V gene, CDR1 is KGHDR and CDR2 is SFDVKD. The CDR3 spells CATSQGGLAGGMVRDTQYF. The CDR3 DNA sequence: TGTGCCACCAGCCAAGGGGGACTAGCGGGAGGAATGGTAAGAGATACGCAGTATTTT.

The rearrangement joins TRBV5-1 to TRBJ2-5; D might be TRBD1 (5 bases). V lost 0 bases, J lost 5 bases, and 17 bases lay in between. The CDR3 totals 16 residues. Looked up from germline, CDR1 is SGHRS and CDR2 is YFSETQ. The CDR3 DNA follows: TGCGCCAGCAGCTTGGGCCAAGTGGGGCCGTGGGAGACCCAGTACTTC. Its translation: CASSLGQVGPWETQYF. Full variable domain (rest looked up from reference TRBV5-1 and TRBJ2-5): KAGVTQTPRYLIKTRGQQVTLSCSPISGHRSVSWYQQTPGQGLQFLFEYFSETQRNKGNFPGRFSGRQFSNSRSEMNVSTLELGDSALYLCASSLGQVGPWETQYFGPGTRLLVL.

This clone counts as medium-sized. This chain links TRBV6-5 with TRBJ2-3, with TRBD1 matching over 9 bases. J gave up 2 bases and V 8 bases, and 8 bases lay outside the gene matches. There are 15 residues in the CDR3. Germline CDR1 and CDR2: MNHEY and SVGAGI. The CDR3 region is CASGLQGAITDTQYF. CDR3 nucleotide sequence: TGTGCCAGCGGCCTACAGGGGGCCATCACAGATACGCAGTATTTT.

The rearrangement uses TRBV29-1 and TRBJ1-6; D is possibly TRBD1 (6 bases). Trimming removed 7 bases at V and 9 bases at J, with 16 bases between. CDR1 SQVTM and CDR2 ANQGSEA come from the germline V gene. The CDR3 is 13 amino acids. CDR3 residues: CSASDSDGSPLHF. Written as DNA, the CDR3 is TGCAGCGCCTCGGACAGTGATGGTTCACCCCTCCACTTT.

This chain connects TRBV29-1 to TRBJ2-3; D is uncertain. This CDR3 region has 15 residues. The V and J ends lost 2 bases and 3 bases respectively, with 15 bases between them. The V gene's germline CDR1 is SQVTM and CDR2 ANQGSEA. CDR3 sequence (DNA): TGCAGCGTTGAACTAAATCCTACTCCTACAGATACGCAGTATTTT. Its protein product is CSVELNPTPTDTQYF.

The rearrangement links TRBV6-5 to TRBJ1-5; possibly TRBD1 for D (6 bases). CDR3 size: 15 residues. The germline V gene encodes CDR1 MNHEY and CDR2 SVGAGI. The V and J ends lost 7 bases and 0 bases respectively, with 13 bases between them. The CDR3 DNA reads TGTGCCAGCAAACCACAGGGCCCTAGCAATCAGCCCCAGCATTTT. This encodes CASKPQGPSNQPQHF.

The chain combines TRBV7-9 with TRBJ2-3; D may be TRBD2 (6 bases). V gave up 0 bases and J gave up 2 bases, with 9 bases separating them. CDR1 and CDR2 (germline): SEHNR, FQNEAQ (reference sequence). The CDR3 has 15 amino acids. CDR3 bases: TGTGCCAGCAGCTTAGCGGGACTTACCACAGATACGCAGTATTTT. Translating gives CASSLAGLTTDTQYF.

This chain joins TRBV11-2 and TRBJ1-1, with D perhaps TRBD1 (5 bases). The germline V and J ends were trimmed by 3 bases and 7 bases, with 12 bases remaining between them. The germline gives CDR1 SGHAT, CDR2 FQNNGV. This CDR3 has 13 residues. In nucleotides, the CDR3 is TGTGCCAGCAGCTTTAATAACAGGTATGAAGCTTTCTTT. Its translation is CASSFNNRYEAFF. Using reference TRBV11-2 and TRBJ1-1 for the parts outside the CDR3, the full variable domain is EAGVAQSPRYKIIEKRQSVAFWCNPISGHATLYWYQQILGQGPKLLIQFQNNGVVDDSQLPKDRFSAERLKGVDSTLKIQPAKLEDSAVYLCASSFNNRYEAFFGQGTRLTVV.